The present entry profiles one TCR beta chain with its context. These data are taken from a study of cytomegalovirus exposure and HLA in healthy donors. Vbeta (60) and Jbeta (13) primers were used in the PCR. Here immunoSEQ multiplex PCR was the method, and the copy in TCRdb shows in-frame clones only, minus some. This sample has 150,000 to 200,000 clones; 82% occur once, and the top ten carry approximately 1.4%. Per germline, CDR1 LNHDA and CDR2 SQIVND (reference sequence). This CDR3 region has 15 residues. Trimming cost V 7 bases and J 0 bases, with 15 bases left between them. This clonotype originated in a girl aged 5 to 17 in good health and CMV-seropositive. This chain connects TRBV19 to TRBJ1-1, with unresolved D. The specimen was PBMCs. The CDR3: CASMGGVGMNTEAFF. CDR3 in DNA: TGTGCCAGTATGGGCGGGGTAGGCATGAACACTGAAGCTTTCTTT. Supplemented by reference TRBV19 and TRBJ1-1, the full variable domain reads DGGITQSPKYLFRKEGQNVTLSCEQNLNHDAMYWYRQDPGQGLRLIYYSQIVNDFQKGDIAEGYSVSREKKESFPLTVTSAQKNPTAFYLCASMGGVGMNTEAFFGQGTRLTVV.